This T cell receptor (beta chain) was sequenced for a study of T cell repertoires in cytomegalovirus infection. About the study: Evidence of both CMV infection and a matching HLA type came from public TCR beta signatures.

This clonotype was seen many times. Its antigen is not identified. In germline, CDR1 is SGHVS, CDR2 FQNEAQ. Trimming stripped 2 bases from V and 0 bases from J, with 17 bases between. The CDR3 consists of 18 residues. TCRdb ran MiXCR on the reads and lists one entry per CDR3 protein. The sample lists almost 500,000 distinct CDR3 sequences, approximately 10% occurring once. Study-wide results and caveats: The ex vivo response was dominated by HLA-C-restricted CMV-specific TCR beta clonotypes. Cumulative public TCR beta family frequency identified CMV carriers with the relevant HLA.

Source material: PBMCs. The chain carries TRBV7-8 and TRBJ1-3; perhaps TRBD1 as D (5 bases). The clonotype comes from a human donor in good health (CMV status not recorded). Some clones in this sample may be carry-over from other donors' samples. The CDR3, as DNA: TGTGCCAGCAGCTTAAACCCTCCCCGAGGGACCTCTGGAAACACCATATATTTT. Amino acids: CASSLNPPRGTSGNTIYF.